This is a list of T cell receptor beta chains from one sample in a study of blood T cells in healthy people across ages. TCRdb independently ran MiXCR on the 5' RACE reads; one entry per CDR3 protein. This table has about 1.8 million distinct CDR3 sequences, roughly 50% appearing once. Material for sequencing was blood. These TCRs come from a woman in her thirties or forties in good health. Both conserved end residues are part of each CDR3. D genes are given only for firm matches. Some rows have no size entry. The others give once, few or many, or a class for an expanded clone.

v_call	j_call	clone_size	d_call	cdr3_aa	cdr3_nt
TRBV6-2/TRBV6-3	TRBJ2-1	once	-	CASSYSGMGLFF	TGTGCCAGCAGTTACTCCGGGATGGGGTTGTTCTTC
TRBV12-5	TRBJ1-2	-	TRBD1	CASGFSGAGGSFSYGYTF	TGTGCTAGTGGTTTCAGCGGGGCAGGGGGCTCTTTTTCCTATGGCTACACCTTC
TRBV20-1	TRBJ2-6	few	-	CSARETATSGANVLTF	TGCAGTGCTAGAGAAACAGCCACCTCTGGGGCCAACGTCCTGACTTTC
TRBV9	TRBJ2-7	few	-	CASSVGGDIYYEQYF	TGTGCCAGCAGCGTAGGTGGGGACATATACTACGAGCAGTACTTC
TRBV5-5	TRBJ2-1	-	-	CASSRVGVSSYNEQFF	TGTGCCAGCAGCCGAGTGGGGGTGAGCTCCTACAATGAGCAGTTCTTC
TRBV6-5	TRBJ1-2	-	-	CASSDGPAIYGYTF	TGTGCCAGCAGTGACGGTCCAGCCATCTATGGCTACACCTTC
TRBV6-5	TRBJ2-7	-	-	CASSPTDTVGEQYF	TGTGCCAGCAGTCCTACAGACACAGTAGGGGAGCAGTACTTC
TRBV10-3	TRBJ2-6	-	TRBD1	CAISAADRGFSSGANVLTF	TGTGCCATCAGTGCAGCGGACAGGGGGTTTTCCTCTGGGGCCAACGTCCTGACTTTC
TRBV21-1	TRBJ2-5	-	-	CASQKGCSSYVQYF	TGTGCCAGCCAAAAGGGCTGCAGCTCCTACGTGCAGTACTTC
TRBV6-5	TRBJ1-2	few	-	CASSYPRTHDLFNYGYTF	TGTGCCAGCAGTTACCCCCGGACACACGACCTGTTTAACTATGGCTACACCTTC
TRBV4-3	TRBJ2-7	-	TRBD1	CASSQGTGASYEQYF	TGCGCCAGCAGCCAAGGGACAGGGGCCTCCTACGAGCAGTACTTC
TRBV6-1	TRBJ2-5	few	TRBD1	CASYPEQGASETQYF	TGTGCCAGCTACCCCGAACAGGGGGCTTCGGAGACCCAGTACTTC
TRBV7-2	TRBJ1-5	-	-	CASSPRSGQPQHF	TGTGCCAGCAGCCCTAGGAGTGGTCAGCCCCAGCATTTT
TRBV28	TRBJ2-5	-	-	CASSSISADVQGTQYF	TGTGCCAGCAGTTCCATTTCGGCAGACGTCCAAGGGACCCAGTACTTC
TRBV15	TRBJ2-1	few	TRBD1	CATSRQGQGAIDEQFF	TGTGCCACCAGCAGACAAGGACAGGGGGCAATTGATGAGCAGTTCTTC
TRBV28	TRBJ2-4	-	TRBD1	CASSPTDRDRNIQYF	TGTGCCAGCAGTCCTACGGACAGGGATCGAAACATTCAGTACTTC
TRBV27	TRBJ1-4	-	TRBD1	CASSQGGQVGEKLFF	TGTGCCAGCAGCCAAGGAGGACAGGTGGGGGAAAAACTGTTTTTT
TRBV20-1	TRBJ1-1	-	TRBD1	CSATRQGLMNTEAFF	TGCAGTGCTACCCGACAGGGGCTCATGAACACTGAAGCTTTCTTT
TRBV24-1	TRBJ2-5	few	-	CATSDLGGRETQYF	TGTGCCACCAGTGATTTGGGGGGCAGAGAGACCCAGTACTTC
TRBV5-1	TRBJ2-1	once	TRBD1	CASSPTRQGQGRDEQFF	TGCGCCAGCAGCCCTACTAGACAGGGACAGGGTCGAGATGAGCAGTTCTTC
TRBV9	TRBJ2-5	-	-	CASSVFSGETQYF	TGTGCCAGCAGCGTATTTAGTGGGGAGACCCAGTACTTC
TRBV7-9	TRBJ2-3	-	TRBD2	CASSFGLAGGPLTPDTQYF	TGTGCCAGCAGCTTTGGACTAGCGGGGGGGCCATTAACCCCAGATACGCAGTATTTT
TRBV15	TRBJ2-1	-	-	CAIAGGSSKRTQFF	TGTGCCATCGCTGGGGGTAGCTCCAAGAGAACCCAGTTCTTC
TRBV29-1	TRBJ2-7	-	-	CSVEDADSTEQYF	TGCAGCGTTGAAGATGCGGACAGTACCGAGCAGTACTTC
TRBV20-1	TRBJ2-5	-	-	CSAPRAVLQETQYF	TGCAGTGCTCCGCGGGCAGTGTTACAAGAGACCCAGTACTTC
TRBV6-1	TRBJ2-5	-	-	CASSVKGQETQYF	TGTGCCAGCAGTGTGAAGGGCCAAGAGACCCAGTACTTC
TRBV7-2	TRBJ2-5	-	-	CASSRDFLMETQYF	TGTGCCAGCAGCCGCGACTTCCTGATGGAGACCCAGTACTTC
TRBV5-1	TRBJ2-4	-	TRBD2	CASRRDGGGNIQYF	TGCGCCAGCAGGCGGGACGGCGGGGGAAACATTCAGTACTTC
TRBV7-2	TRBJ1-6	-	TRBD1	CASSPRGSGGSPLHF	TGTGCCAGCAGCCCAAGGGGCTCAGGGGGCTCACCCCTCCACTTT
TRBV12-3/TRBV12-4	TRBJ2-1	-	-	CASSLNGGNEQFF	TGTGCCAGCAGTTTAAACGGTGGCAATGAGCAGTTCTTC
TRBV6-5	TRBJ2-7	-	-	CASSYFVGAEQYF	TGTGCCAGCAGTTACTTTGTCGGCGCCGAGCAGTACTTC
TRBV28	TRBJ2-7	-	-	CASSPPVIGSSPEQYF	TGTGCCAGCAGTCCCCCAGTAATAGGTAGTTCCCCCGAGCAGTACTTC
TRBV20-1	TRBJ1-2	few	TRBD1	CSAQTGAYIFGYTF	TGCAGTGCTCAGACAGGGGCGTACATCTTCGGCTACACCTTC
TRBV7-9	TRBJ2-1	-	-	CASSDGAGQENNEQFF	TGTGCCAGCAGCGACGGCGCGGGGCAGGAAAACAATGAGCAGTTCTTC
TRBV19	TRBJ2-3	-	-	CASSMGQGGGDTQYF	TGTGCCAGTAGTATGGGGCAGGGAGGGGGAGATACGCAGTATTTT
TRBV7-9	TRBJ2-1	once	-	CASSLPGTLFYNEQFF	TGTGCCAGCAGCTTACCAGGGACTCTGTTTTACAATGAGCAGTTCTTC
TRBV6-5	TRBJ2-1	-	-	CASSYSLGGYNEQFF	TGTGCCAGCAGTTACTCGTTAGGGGGGTACAATGAGCAGTTCTTC
TRBV4-1	TRBJ2-7	few	-	CASSQAGVLGYEQYF	TGCGCCAGCAGCCAAGCAGGGGTACTAGGATACGAGCAGTACTTC
TRBV11-2	TRBJ1-2	-	-	CASSLIRQRRNYGYTF	TGTGCCAGCAGCTTAATTCGACAGCGACGGAACTATGGCTACACCTTC
TRBV9	TRBJ1-1	-	TRBD1	CASSNTGATEAFF	TGTGCCAGCAGCAATACAGGGGCCACTGAAGCTTTCTTT
TRBV20-1	TRBJ2-1	few	TRBD1	CSAVPGTGVYNEQFF	TGCAGTGCTGTCCCCGGGACAGGGGTCTACAATGAGCAGTTCTTC
TRBV6-5	TRBJ2-5	-	-	CASSYSGDGLGAQYF	TGTGCCAGCAGTTACTCCGGGGACGGGCTAGGCGCCCAGTACTTC
TRBV7-9	TRBJ2-7	once	TRBD2	CASSLAMGLAGPYEQYF	TGTGCCAGCAGCTTAGCGATGGGACTAGCGGGGCCCTACGAGCAGTACTTC
TRBV7-2	TRBJ2-5	-	TRBD2	CASSRASGLQETQYF	TGTGCCAGCAGCCGAGCTAGCGGACTCCAAGAGACCCAGTACTTC
TRBV6-5	TRBJ2-5	-	TRBD2	CASSPRLARETQYF	TGTGCCAGCAGTCCTCGACTAGCCCGGGAGACCCAGTACTTC
TRBV11-2	TRBJ2-1	-	-	CASSLLSRDNEQFF	TGTGCCAGCAGCTTACTATCCAGAGACAATGAGCAGTTCTTC
TRBV7-2	TRBJ1-2	-	TRBD1	CASSLVGTGGFIYGYTF	TGTGCCAGCAGCTTAGTTGGGACAGGGGGCTTTATCTATGGCTACACCTTC
TRBV7-2	TRBJ2-1	-	-	CASSQSPGSSYNEQFF	TGTGCCAGCAGCCAGAGCCCGGGAAGCTCCTACAATGAGCAGTTCTTC
TRBV20-1	TRBJ2-5	few	TRBD2	CSASGGVLEETQYF	TGCAGTGCTAGCGGGGGGGTGCTTGAAGAGACCCAGTACTTC
TRBV15	TRBJ2-2	-	-	CATSNREGTGELFF	TGTGCCACCAGTAACAGGGAGGGCACCGGGGAGCTGTTTTTT
TRBV29-1	TRBJ1-2	-	-	CSVEGNTALYRYTF	TGCAGCGTTGAAGGAAACACAGCCTTATATCGCTACACCTTC
TRBV5-1	TRBJ1-6	-	-	CASSSGWLFDSPLHF	TGCGCCAGCAGCTCAGGCTGGCTCTTTGATTCACCCCTCCACTTT
TRBV7-2	TRBJ1-2	-	TRBD1	CASSTRTGMANYGYTF	TGTGCCAGCAGCACTCGGACAGGAATGGCTAACTATGGCTACACCTTC
TRBV28	TRBJ2-1	-	-	CASTGSWRYNEQFF	TGTGCCAGCACAGGATCCTGGAGATACAATGAGCAGTTCTTC
TRBV29-1	TRBJ2-7	few	TRBD1	CSVLYPGTGPTYEQYF	TGCAGCGTTCTTTACCCCGGGACAGGGCCCACCTACGAGCAGTACTTC
TRBV6-5	TRBJ2-1	few	-	CASSTGPGTNEQFF	TGTGCCAGCAGTACCGGACCGGGGACCAATGAGCAGTTCTTC
TRBV10-3	TRBJ2-7	few	TRBD2	CAISEVTSGSWEQYF	TGTGCCATCAGTGAGGTCACTAGCGGGAGCTGGGAGCAGTACTTC
TRBV7-2	TRBJ2-1	-	TRBD2	CASSFGTSGDEQFF	TGTGCCAGCAGCTTTGGGACTAGCGGCGATGAGCAGTTCTTC